A single sample is the source of the 6 T cell receptor beta chains below, sequenced in a study of CD8 T cell repertoires and HIV-1 epitope variants. No cognate antigen is known for these TCRs. Measured with immunoSEQ multiplex PCR; TCRdb has only the in-frame clones, and not every one. This table holds about 4,500 clones, 55% to 70% found once. The sequenced sample was cultured CD8+ T cells derived from PBMCs. Every receptor here comes from a male donor with HIV.

The V call is TRBV7-8, the J call TRBJ1-2; D not certain. Trimming stripped 2 bases from V and 4 bases from J, with 8 bases between. CDR3 length: 13 residues. CDR1 is SGHVS and CDR2 is FQNEAQ in the germline V gene. CDR3 region: CASSLYTTYGYTF. In DNA form, the CDR3 reads TGTGCCAGCAGCTTATACACGACCTATGGCTACACCTTC.

This sequence joins TRBV7-2 and TRBJ1-1; D unclear. Per the germline V gene, CDR1 is SGHTA and CDR2 is FQGNSA. The CDR3 consists of 13 residues. V lost 5 bases to trimming and J lost 2 bases, with 9 bases between them. The CDR3: CASSLDLNTEAFF. In nucleotides, the CDR3 is TGTGCCAGCAGCCTCGACCTTAACACTGAAGCTTTCTTT. The whole variable domain, filled in from reference TRBV7-2 and TRBJ1-1, reads GAGVSQSPSNKVTEKGKDVELRCDPISGHTALYWYRQSLGQGLEFLIYFQGNSAPDKSGLPSDRFSAERTGGSVSTLTIQRTQQEDSAVYLCASSLDLNTEAFFGQGTRLTVV.

This rearrangement joins TRBV4-3 to TRBJ2-1, with D possibly matching TRBD1 (6 bases). Germline-derived CDR1 and CDR2 are LGHNA and YSLEER. The CDR3 totals 16 residues. Trimming cost V 0 bases and J 0 bases, with 9 bases left between them. The CDR3 loop reads CASSQDQDSSYNEQFF. Here the CDR3 DNA reads TGCGCCAGCAGCCAAGATCAGGACAGCTCCTACAATGAGCAGTTCTTC.

The V call is TRBV30, the J call TRBJ2-3; D unclear. There are 14 residues in the CDR3. In germline, CDR1 is GTSNPN, CDR2 SVGIG (reference sequence). The germline V and J ends were trimmed by 1 base and 6 bases, with 14 bases remaining between them. The CDR3 spells CAWSGEVVGDTQYF. Written as DNA, the CDR3 is TGTGCCTGGAGTGGTGAGGTTGTTGGCGATACGCAGTATTTT.

The J gene is TRBJ1-4, the V gene TRBV7-9; D is unresolved. Germline CDR1 SEHNR, CDR2 FQNEAQ (reference sequence). V gave up 5 bases and J gave up 8 bases, with 15 bases separating them. This CDR3 has 14 residues. CDR3 DNA sequence: TGTGCCAGCAGCCACCCTTTGGGAAGCGAAAAACTGTTTTTT. Protein: CASSHPLGSEKLFF.

The chain links TRBV6-9 to TRBJ1-1; D unresolved. The length of the CDR3 is 14 residues. From germline, CDR1 is MNHGY and CDR2 SVAAGI. V was trimmed by 3 bases and J by 8 bases, leaving 16 bases between them. In DNA, the CDR3 is TGTGCCAGCAGTTACGGGCTAGGCGGGGTCGAAGCTTTCTTT. It codes for CASSYGLGGVEAFF.